The text below deals with one T cell receptor (beta chain). The data stem from a study of blood T cell repertoires in COVID-19. The wider study: T cells, B-cell-depleted T cells, or PBMCs supplied cDNA or gDNA.

Assay: immunoSEQ multiplex PCR; the TCRdb copy retains only in-frame clones and omits some. Counted here are roughly 240,000 clones, less than 85% occurring once; the ten biggest clones make up about 5%. CDR1 is MNHEY, CDR2 SVGAGI, per germline. V lost 2 bases to trimming and J lost 5 bases, with 12 bases between them. CDR3 length: 14 amino acids. This receptor was taken from a man between 60 and 75 years old who had recovered from COVID-19. The sequenced material came from peripheral blood. This rearrangement joins TRBV6-5 to TRBJ2-5; D may be TRBD1 (5 bases). The CDR3 is CASSYRGAGETQYF. The CDR3 DNA reads as TGTGCCAGCAGTTACAGGGGCGCTGGGGAGACCCAGTACTTC.